Below, 8 T cell receptor beta chains from the same sample are listed, as sequenced in a study of T cells in Graves' hyperthyroidism and ophthalmopathy. TCR beta CDR3 regions were amplified from RNA transcripts. The TCR CDR3 was amplified in a first-round RT-PCR using the HTBI primer set. From the multiplex PCR reads, TCRdb called clonotypes with MiXCR, one entry per CDR3 protein. The sample has some 460,000 distinct CDR3 sequences, about a sixth seen once. Sequencing was carried out using blood. The receptors derive from a woman between 18 and 29 years old with Graves' hyperthyroidism.

The sample holds many counts of this clonotype. The CDR3 here is CALRVGLSVYEQYF. The CDR3 DNA is TGTGCCCTTCGTGTGGGACTAAGTGTCTACGAGCAGTACTTC. The chain recombines TRBV27 with TRBJ2-7; 7 nucleotides match TRBD2. Trimming removed 11 bases from V and 3 bases from J; junction bases left unmatched: 13. The CDR3 sequence is 14 residues long. Germline CDR1 reads MNHEY; CDR2 reads SMNVEV (reference sequence).

With regard to this clonotype: Germline and junction disagree at one end, which may indicate a read error. V usage is TRBV20-1 and J usage is TRBJ2-1, with TRBD2 matching 7 bases. CDR3 size: 12 residues. Germline assignment: CDR1 DFQATT and CDR2 SNEGSKA (reference sequence). The CDR3 region has the DNA TGCAGTGTTCTGACTAGCTGGCATGAGCAGCTCTTC. Protein product: CSVLTSWHEQLF.

In its sample, this clonotype was seen many times. The V gene is TRBV6-2 or TRBV6-3, the J gene TRBJ2-7; 9 bases are a match to TRBD1. CDR1 is MNHEY, CDR2 SVGEGT, per germline. CDR3 length: 18 residues. V lost 2 bases to trimming and J lost 5 bases; unmatched junction nucleotides: 16. As DNA, the CDR3 is TGTGCCAGCAGTTACCCATCCGGGACAGGGAAAACGGGGGACGAGCAGTACTTC. Amino acid sequence: CASSYPSGTGKTGDEQYF.

About this clonotype: A much larger clone lies a single base off, so this may be a read error. The V gene is TRBV7-2, the J gene TRBJ1-1; D not resolved. The CDR3 runs 16 residues. Germline lookup yields CDR1 SGHTA and CDR2 FQGNSA. DNA of the CDR3: TGTGCCGGCAGCTTCCGGAGGTCCCCCCGGAATACTGAAGCTTTCTTT. The encoded protein is CAGSFRRSPRNTEAFF.

This clonotype was seen at least ten times. Here the CDR3 reads CATSASPDMIAGNEQYF. The CDR3 region has the DNA TGTGCCACCAGCGCCTCCCCGGACATGATTGCGGGCAACGAGCAGTACTTC. This chain links TRBV15 with TRBJ2-7, with D perhaps assigned TRBD1 or TRBD2 (5 bases each). The CDR3 is 17 residues long. The V gene's germline CDR1 is LNHNV and CDR2 YYDKDF (reference sequence). The ends were cut back, 5 bases at V and 5 bases at J, with 25 bases in the middle.

The chain is built from TRBV24-1 and TRBJ2-5; D is undetermined. Germline V lookup: CDR1 KGHDR, CDR2 SFDVKD. The ends were cut back, 6 bases at V and 1 base at J, with 8 bases in the middle. CDR3 length equals 13 residues. This CDR3 is CATSMGFQETQYF. For the CDR3, the DNA is TGTGCCACCAGTATGGGTTTCCAAGAGACCCAGTACTTC.

This chain links TRBV5-1 with TRBJ2-1, with TRBD1 as a possible D gene (6 bases). This CDR3 region has 14 residues. Germline assignment: CDR1 SGHRS and CDR2 YFSETQ. The V and J ends lost 6 bases and 3 bases respectively, with 13 bases between them. CDR3 sequence: CASIRDTNYNEQFF. Written as DNA, the CDR3 is TGCGCCAGCATCCGGGACACCAACTACAATGAGCAGTTCTTC.

This chain joins TRBV5-1 and TRBJ2-5; 10 bases are a match to TRBD2. Trimming took 2 bases from V and 2 from J; bases not matched to a gene: 6. The CDR3 spans 16 residues. The germline V gene encodes CDR1 SGHRS and CDR2 YFSETQ. CDR3 nucleotide sequence: TGCGCCAGCAGCTTTCCCGGACTAGCGGAGCAAGAGACCCAGTACTTC. It encodes CASSFPGLAEQETQYF.